Below, 12 T cell receptor beta chains from the same sample are listed, as sequenced in a study of vaccination effects on CD4 cells after COVID-19. The protocol was immunoSEQ multiplex PCR, while the TCRdb copy is restricted to in-frame clones and leaves out a portion. Here the sample spans tens of thousands of clones, over 70% being singletons. Before any sequencing was done, the ViraFEST assay used viral peptide pools to expand antigen-specific CD4+ T cells. Isolating CD4+ T cells followed approximately 10 days of culture. Each participant was administered two doses of either the BNT162b2 or the mRNA-1273 vaccine. Which antigens these TCRs recognize remains unknown. The sample in question was CD4+ T cells from PBMCs cultured with HCoV-229E spike peptides, obtained after COVID-19 vaccination. The receptor source for this set is a human donor who received a COVID-19 vaccine.

J is TRBJ1-5 and V is TRBV25-1; a possible D gene is TRBD1 (6 bases). CDR3 length: 13 amino acids. V shed 6 bases and J shed 7 bases, with 13 bases lying between them. The germline gives CDR1 MGHDK, CDR2 SYGVNS. The CDR3 here is CASSQGYGQPQHF. The DNA for the CDR3 is TGTGCCAGCAGCCAGGGGTACGGACAGCCCCAGCATTTT.

This clone was counted only a few times. The genes are TRBV7-2 and TRBJ1-2; 8 nucleotides align to TRBD1. Germline V CDR1 and CDR2: SGHTA, FQGNSA. Trimming cost V 5 bases and J 6 bases; bases outside gene matches: 11. The CDR3 sequence is 15 residues long. In nucleotides, the CDR3 is TGTGCCAGCAGCCGCTCCGGACAGGGAAGGAATGGCTACACCTTC. It codes for CASSRSGQGRNGYTF.

The rearrangement links TRBV9 to TRBJ2-3; either TRBD1 or TRBD2 may fit D (5 bases each). Germline CDR1 SGDLS, CDR2 YYNGEE. This CDR3 has 13 amino acids. With 0 bases removed from V and 4 bases from J, the gap between germline ends came to 6 bases. For the CDR3, the DNA is TGTGCCAGCAGCGTAGTGGGGGCAGATACGCAGTATTTT. Protein: CASSVVGADTQYF.

CDR3 in amino acids: CASSYTRQGGFGYTF. CDR3 in DNA: TGTGCCAGCAGTTACACCAGACAGGGAGGGTTTGGCTACACCTTC. The chain has TRBV6-5 and TRBJ1-2; 7 bases map to TRBD1. There are 15 residues in the CDR3. V was clipped by 2 bases and J by 7 bases; unmatched bases: 10. Germline lookup yields CDR1 MNHEY and CDR2 SVGAGI.

J is TRBJ1-4 and V is TRBV6-5; 7 positions agree with TRBD1. The CDR3 contains 15 residues. Trimming removed 6 bases from V and 11 bases from J; junction bases left unmatched: 15. Per the germline V gene, CDR1 is MNHEY and CDR2 is SVGAGI. This chain's CDR3 is CASSSTGEVTGKLFF. The CDR3 region has the DNA TGTGCCAGCAGCAGCACAGGGGAGGTAACCGGGAAACTGTTTTTT.

The table lists this clone with a count of one. The chain is built from TRBV18 and TRBJ2-1; unclear D gene. With 4 bases removed from V and 8 bases from J, the gap between germline ends came to 12 bases. Germline assignment: CDR1 KGHSH and CDR2 LQKENI. The CDR3 contains 13 residues. CDR3 amino acids: CASSRMRFDEQFF. Written as DNA, the CDR3 is TGTGCCAGCTCACGGATGAGGTTTGATGAGCAGTTCTTC. Full variable domain (outside the CDR3, taken from reference TRBV18 and TRBJ2-1): NAGVMQNPRHLVRRRGQEARLRCSPMKGHSHVYWYRQLPEEGLKFMVYLQKENIIDESGMPKERFSAEFPKEGPSILRIQQVVRGDSAAYFCASSRMRFDEQFFGPGTRLTVL.

The rearrangement uses TRBV29-1 and TRBJ1-2, with TRBD1 matching over 7 bases. This CDR3 has 14 residues. With 3 bases clipped from V and 8 bases from J, the junction kept 12 bases outside the gene matches. Germline CDR1 is SQVTM and CDR2 is ANQGSEA. Here the CDR3 DNA reads TGCAGCGTTGAGTTGAGATTGACAGGGCAAGGCTACACCTTC. Translation gives CSVELRLTGQGYTF.

The chain couples TRBV7-2 to TRBJ2-5; D may be TRBD2 (5 bases). The CDR3 has 13 residues. The V gene's germline CDR1 is SGHTA and CDR2 FQGNSA. Trimming shortened V by 4 bases and J by 2 bases, and 8 bases separated the two germline ends. CDR3 nucleotide sequence: TGTGCCAGCAGCTGGACTTTTCAAGAGACCCAGTACTTC. Its translation is CASSWTFQETQYF.

The V call is TRBV18, the J call TRBJ1-4; D not certain. CDR1 is KGHSH, CDR2 LQKENI, per germline. Trimming stripped 2 bases from V and 3 bases from J, with 7 bases between. The CDR3 is 14 amino acids. The CDR3, as DNA: TGTGCCAGCTCACCAACGGCAGCTAATGAAAAACTGTTTTTT. Translating gives CASSPTAANEKLFF.

V usage is TRBV27 and J usage is TRBJ1-5, with 12 positions matching TRBD1. This CDR3 comprises 17 residues. Per the germline V gene, CDR1 is MNHEY and CDR2 is SMNVEV (reference sequence). The J segment lost 4 bases and the V segment lost 5 bases, leaving 9 bases of the junction unmatched. The CDR3 sequence is CASSRYPGQGANQPQHF. DNA of the CDR3: TGTGCCAGCAGTCGCTACCCGGGACAGGGGGCGAATCAGCCCCAGCATTTT.

The V call is TRBV7-9, the J call TRBJ2-1; D might be TRBD1 or TRBD2, each matching 6 bases. Trimming left V 2 bases short and J 0 bases short, with 17 bases between. CDR3 length: 18 residues. Looked up from germline, CDR1 is SEHNR and CDR2 is FQNEAQ (reference sequence). The CDR3 DNA reads as TGTGCCAGCAGCTTACAATACGGGGGCGATCTCTCCTACAATGAGCAGTTCTTC. It yields the protein CASSLQYGGDLSYNEQFF.

The chain couples TRBV18 to TRBJ1-1; TRBD1 might be the D (6 bases). V dropped 1 base and J dropped 2 bases, with 11 bases sitting between them. The CDR3 has 15 amino acids. Germline values: CDR1 KGHSH, CDR2 LQKENI. For the CDR3, the DNA is TGTGCCAGCTCACCACAGACAGGCATAAACACTGAAGCTTTCTTT. As protein: CASSPQTGINTEAFF.